This T cell receptor (beta chain) was identified in a study of T-cell memory formation after mild COVID-19 (dated by TCRdb to 2020 to 2022). Background on the whole study: Most TCR sequence clusters were specific to one of the two donors. Two young, previously healthy adult volunteers, one female and one male, were included in the cohort. Longitudinal TCRalpha and TCRbeta repertoire sequencing tracked T-cell clones expanding and contracting after mild COVID-19 in a couple of donors. General conclusions and limits of the study: SARS-CoV-2 specificity of the second-wave clones peaking on day 37 was not confirmed. Clones that contracted from day 15 to 85 showed balanced CD4/CD8 phenotypes, whereas a second wave of clones that expanded from day 15 to 37 leaned towards CD4+. Some responding clones were found in pre-infection memory, which suggests that pre-existing cross-reactive memory T cells took part in the SARS-CoV-2 response. Contracting CD4+ clones were found mainly in CM and EM memory subsets, while CD8+ clones were enriched in EMRA. The study included only a couple of mild cases, and larger cohorts that include severe cases with pre-infection samples were judged to be necessary.

The cysteine opens and the phenylalanine closes a CDR3 of 13 amino acids. The retained sequence is limited to the CDR3, 39 bases, with the frame set at the first base. V gives up 2 bases and J gives up 8 bases, and the segment between their germline ends measures 7 bases. According to the germline V gene, CDR1 reads SGHTA and CDR2 reads FQGTGA. Remarks on this clonotype: Its antigen target is currently unknown. Base qualities are not at hand, and no much larger clone is one base apart.

PBMCs were isolated by Ficoll-Paque density gradient centrifugation. Sequencing took place on an Illumina NovaSeq 6000. TCRalpha and TCRbeta cDNA libraries were built by 5'RACE with constant-segment primers, adding sample barcodes and unique molecular identifiers. Trizol reagent was used to extract RNA from every sample. The libraries were amplified in two PCR steps, and the second step added a second sample barcode and Illumina TruSeq adapters. Libraries were sequenced on an Illumina NovaSeq with 2 x 150 bp paired-end reads. The paper's data handling went like this. With migec v1.2.7, reads were demultiplexed and then collapsed into UMI-guided consensus sequences. Using mixcr v2.1.11, UMI consensuses were aligned to TRA and TRB V and J templates and then assembled into clonotypes. A clonotype was counted as expanded or contracted only if both edgeR and NoisET called the change significant, with noise models trained on biological replicates. For edgeR calls, a false discovery rate-adjusted p below 0.01 and a log2 fold-change threshold of 1 were applied. As an exploratory analysis of dynamics, max-normalized trajectories of the 1000 most abundant clonotypes were examined by PCA with hierarchical clustering. The CD4 or CD8 phenotype of responding clones was assigned using the separately sequenced CD4+ and CD8+ repertoires. TCRdb reprocessed the public reads (quality trimming at Q25 with fastp, clone calling with MiXCR) and kept in-frame beta chains. Identical CDR3 protein sequences are pooled into one entry, listed with their most common genes and DNA. V and J calls and clone size were set by TCRdb, not the authors. The sample table holds 350,000 to 500,000 distinct CDR3 sequences, of which 20% to 30% were seen once. The leading ten clones occupy roughly 14% of the sample.

Sequenced input: PBMCs or a T cell subset sorted from them (not recorded which). This TCR derives from an adult woman who had mild COVID-19 (a few samples of this study predate the infection). The sample titles of this study are shuffled in the database, so cell type and time point are left out; the donor was told from shared clones. In this chain, TRBV7-3 is recombined with TRBJ1-6; the D gene is not confidently resolved. The encoded CDR3 is CASSLDRDSPLHF. The DNA is TGTGCCAGCAGCTTAGACCGGGATTCACCCCTCCACTTT.